This is a list of T cell receptor beta chains from one sample in a study of T cell changes during pregnancy in multiple sclerosis. Produced via immunoSEQ multiplex PCR; TCRdb's table is partial and in-frame only. The table has about 110,000 clones, 85% to 95% seen once; the top ten hold 0.65% to 0.9%. Here the sequenced sample was peripheral blood, taken in the third trimester of pregnancy. These receptors all come from a female donor in good health, enrolled as a control in a pregnancy study. Both conserved end residues are trimmed from each CDR3. The order of the fields is V gene, J gene, CDR3 protein.

V gene: TRBV5-6
J gene: TRBJ2-1
CDR3 protein: ASSLSSGGDNEQF

V gene: TRBV6-5
J gene: TRBJ1-6
CDR3 protein: ASSYRRESSPLH

V gene: TRBV11-2
J gene: TRBJ1-1
CDR3 protein: ASSLRYERKNTEAF

V gene: TRBV4-3
J gene: TRBJ1-2
CDR3 protein: ASSQSDRANYGYT

V gene: TRBV5-1
J gene: TRBJ2-1
CDR3 protein: ASSFPGRENEQF

V gene: TRBV15
J gene: TRBJ1-2
CDR3 protein: ATSRDRGDREMGYT

V gene: TRBV11-2
J gene: TRBJ2-5
CDR3 protein: ASRLAGGLETQY

V gene: TRBV15
J gene: TRBJ1-2
CDR3 protein: ATSVPTGHGYT

V gene: TRBV25-1
J gene: TRBJ1-2
CDR3 protein: ASSDDTRQGQNYGYT

V gene: TRBV30
J gene: TRBJ1-5
CDR3 protein: AWSVGAENQPQH